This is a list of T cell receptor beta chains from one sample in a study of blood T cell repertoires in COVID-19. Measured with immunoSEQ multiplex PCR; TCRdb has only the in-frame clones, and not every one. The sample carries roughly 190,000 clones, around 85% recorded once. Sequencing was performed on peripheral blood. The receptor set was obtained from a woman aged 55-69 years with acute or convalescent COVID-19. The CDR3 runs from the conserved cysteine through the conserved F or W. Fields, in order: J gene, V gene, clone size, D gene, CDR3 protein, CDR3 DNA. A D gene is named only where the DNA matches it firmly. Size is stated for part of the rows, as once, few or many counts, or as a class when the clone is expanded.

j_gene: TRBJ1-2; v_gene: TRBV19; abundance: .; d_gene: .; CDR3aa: CASSSPYGYTF; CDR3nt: TGTGCCAGTAGTTCTCCCTATGGCTACACCTTC
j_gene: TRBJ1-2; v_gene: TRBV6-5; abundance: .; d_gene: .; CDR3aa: CASSYEGQGGYGYTF; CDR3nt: TGTGCCAGCAGTTACGAGGGGCAGGGAGGGTATGGCTACACCTTC
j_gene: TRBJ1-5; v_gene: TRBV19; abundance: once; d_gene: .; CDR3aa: CASTGVGIQPQHF; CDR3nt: TGTGCCAGTACAGGGGTAGGCATTCAGCCCCAGCATTTT
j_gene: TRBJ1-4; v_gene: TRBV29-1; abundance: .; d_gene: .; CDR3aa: CSVARVTNEKLFF; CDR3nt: TGCAGCGTAGCCAGGGTGACTAATGAAAAACTGTTTTTT
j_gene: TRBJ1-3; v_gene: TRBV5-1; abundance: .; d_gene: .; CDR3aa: CASSFTELSSGNTIYF; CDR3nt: TGCGCCAGCAGCTTCACAGAACTCTCCTCTGGAAACACCATATATTTT
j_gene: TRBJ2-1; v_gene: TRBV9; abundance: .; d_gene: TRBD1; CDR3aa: CASSGRQGFGEQFF; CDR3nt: TGTGCCAGCAGCGGACGACAGGGTTTCGGTGAGCAGTTCTTC
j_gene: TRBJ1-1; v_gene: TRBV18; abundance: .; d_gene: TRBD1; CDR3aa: CASLQGLETEAFF; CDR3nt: TGTGCCAGTTTACAGGGGTTAGAGACTGAAGCTTTCTTT
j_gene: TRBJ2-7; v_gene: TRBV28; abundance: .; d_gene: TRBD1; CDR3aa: CASSFVGTGLGEQYF; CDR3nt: TGTGCCAGCAGTTTTGTAGGGACAGGGCTGGGCGAGCAGTACTTC
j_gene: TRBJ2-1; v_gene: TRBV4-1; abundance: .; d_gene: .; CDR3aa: CASSQDLGTTSNEQFF; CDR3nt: TGCGCCAGCAGCCAAGATTTAGGAACTACCTCAAATGAGCAGTTCTTC
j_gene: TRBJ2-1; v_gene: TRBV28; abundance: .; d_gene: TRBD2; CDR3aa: CASLAGGPNNEQFF; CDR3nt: TGTGCCAGCTTAGCGGGAGGGCCAAATAATGAGCAGTTCTTC
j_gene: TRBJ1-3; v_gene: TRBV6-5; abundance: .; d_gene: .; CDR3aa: CASSRGTAGNTIYF; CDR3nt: TGTGCCAGCAGTAGAGGAACGGCTGGAAACACCATATATTTT
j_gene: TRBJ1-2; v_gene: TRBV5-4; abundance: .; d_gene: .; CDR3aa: CASSSGLRDGYTF; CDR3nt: TGTGCCAGCAGCAGTGGCCTACGGGATGGCTACACCTTC
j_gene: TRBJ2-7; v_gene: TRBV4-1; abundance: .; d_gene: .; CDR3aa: CASSQVSGRAHEQYF; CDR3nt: TGCGCCAGCAGCCAAGTCTCCGGGAGAGCCCACGAGCAGTACTTC
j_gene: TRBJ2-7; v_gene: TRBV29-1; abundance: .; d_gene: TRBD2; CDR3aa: CSGGLAGTYEQYF; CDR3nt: TGCAGCGGGGGACTAGCGGGAACCTACGAGCAGTACTTC
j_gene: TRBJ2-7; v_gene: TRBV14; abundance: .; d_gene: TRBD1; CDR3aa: CASGETGATEQYF; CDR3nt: TGTGCCAGCGGTGAGACAGGGGCGACCGAGCAGTACTTC